This T cell receptor (beta chain) originates from a study of a mutant IDH1 vaccine in newly diagnosed glioma. Study in general: Antecedent treatment encompassed radiotherapy, temozolomide, or their combination; the majority received both.

Sequencing used immunoSEQ multiplex PCR; TCRdb keeps in-frame clones, though not all of them. The sample consists of about 56,000 clones, roughly 90% of them appearing once. This clone was counted once. Its antigen is still unknown. The CDR3 runs to 13 residues. Trimming removed 4 bases from V and 0 bases from J, with 8 bases in between. Looked up from germline, CDR1 is SGHNT and CDR2 is YYREEE (reference sequence). The time point: week 35, safety follow-up. Vaccinated patients received 300 ug of mutant IDH1 20-mer peptide per dose, with topical imiquimod. Each tumor in the donors was a new WHO grade 3 or 4 astrocytoma, IDH1-mutant and ATRX-lost.

The chain has TRBV5-4 and TRBJ2-7; D ambiguous. This material consisted of PBMCs, taken from a glioma patient whose treatment included an IDH1 peptide vaccine. This receptor was obtained from a man between 40 and 49 years old with glioma. This CDR3 reads CASSPQTSYEQYF. The CDR3 DNA reads as TGTGCCAGCAGCCCACAGACCTCCTACGAGCAGTACTTC.